The present TCR beta chain was sequenced within a study of post-analysis software for immune sequencing data (dated by TCRdb to the mid-2010s). Some background on the complete study: Recorded disease courses included relapsing-remitting, secondary progressive and progressive-relapsing multiple sclerosis, with some patients lacking subtype annotation. The patient repertoires were set against approximately 10 previously published healthy control repertoires from donors whose ages ranged from 6 to 25 years. A subset of samples was prepared in parallel using single-end sample barcoding, then pooled and co-amplified after Illumina adapter ligation.

The germline V gene (reference sequence) gives CDR1 as LNHNV and CDR2 as YYDKDF. Deletion took 0 bases off V and 0 bases off J, with a span of 15 bases between the germline ends. The CDR3 starts with the cysteine, ends with the phenylalanine, and has 19 residues. Only the CDR3 DNA stays, 57 bases, in frame from base 1. To demonstrate the VDJtools post-analysis software, the study profiled TCR beta repertoires from the peripheral blood of about 13 young patients with multiple sclerosis. The multiple sclerosis patients were children and adolescents between roughly 6 and 16 years of age. Library creation used PCR. The listed sequencing device is Illumina HiSeq 2500. To reduce PCR and sequencing biases, unique molecular identifiers were built into the TCR beta cDNA libraries. Approximately 500,000 cDNA molecules were obtained per 1 to 10 million input T cells, so each molecule approximated one T cell. Patient libraries were prepared and sequenced with the same protocol used for the earlier healthy control dataset. Within a given batch, samples were prepared together, multiplexed and sequenced on the same HiSeq lane. From the authors' description of their analysis: Raw barcoded reads were processed with MIGEC, and single-read molecular identifier groups were discarded before consensus assembly and CDR3 extraction. VDJtools was used for post-analysis of the clonotype tables, and diversity was normalized by down-sampling every dataset to the size of the smallest sample. In repertoire overlap clustering, CDR3 amino acid sequences, but not nucleotide sequences, were matched to correct batch-related cross-sample contamination. Starting from the raw public reads, TCRdb applied fastp trimming at Q25, assembled clones with MiXCR and retained in-frame beta chains. Duplicate CDR3 protein sequences are folded into a single record with the most common DNA and genes. TCRdb's processing, not the authors' own work, is the source of the V and J calls. Here the sample has roughly 870,000 distinct CDR3 sequences; roughly 58% occur a single time. 4.6% of the sample is in the top ten clones.

The research as a whole found: Direct clustering with F measure showed strong co-clustering of samples prepared in the same batch, prompting a batch-effect correction. Significantly lower normalized Chao1 diversity was found in multiple sclerosis patients than in controls, suggesting substantial peripheral T-cell clonal expansion. The multiple sclerosis patient group was slightly younger than the control group. Significantly higher frequencies in patients than in controls were found for five or six TRBV segments, including TRBV5-6, TRBV5-1 and TRBV20-1.

A note on this clonotype: It has no known antigen specificity. There are no base qualities to consult, and no much larger clone falls within one base.

The TCR originated in a girl aged 10 to 17 with multiple sclerosis. Here the chain combines TRBV15 and TRBJ2-6; a tentative D match to TRBD1 spans 6 bases. The source material was blood. The nucleotides read TGTGCCACCAGCAGAGATGCCCTGGGACACCACTCTGGGGCCAACGTCCTGACTTTC. The encoded protein is CATSRDALGHHSGANVLTF.